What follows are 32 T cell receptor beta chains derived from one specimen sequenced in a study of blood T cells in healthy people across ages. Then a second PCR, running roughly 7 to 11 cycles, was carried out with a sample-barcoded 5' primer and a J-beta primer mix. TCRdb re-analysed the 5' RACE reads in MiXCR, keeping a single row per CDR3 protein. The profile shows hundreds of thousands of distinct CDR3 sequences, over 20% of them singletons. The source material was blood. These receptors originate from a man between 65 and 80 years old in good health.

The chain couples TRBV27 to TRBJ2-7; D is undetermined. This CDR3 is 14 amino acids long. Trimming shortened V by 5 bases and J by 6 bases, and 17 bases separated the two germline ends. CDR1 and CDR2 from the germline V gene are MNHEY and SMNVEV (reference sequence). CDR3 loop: CASSPFLHVSEQYF. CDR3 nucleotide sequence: TGTGCCAGCAGTCCATTCCTACACGTGTCCGAGCAGTACTTC.

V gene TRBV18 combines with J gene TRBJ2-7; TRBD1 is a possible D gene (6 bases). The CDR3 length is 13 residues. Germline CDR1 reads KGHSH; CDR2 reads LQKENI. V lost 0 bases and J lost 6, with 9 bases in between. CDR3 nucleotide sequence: TGTGCCAGCTCACCACCGGACAGTCGCGAGCAGTACTTC. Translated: CASSPPDSREQYF.

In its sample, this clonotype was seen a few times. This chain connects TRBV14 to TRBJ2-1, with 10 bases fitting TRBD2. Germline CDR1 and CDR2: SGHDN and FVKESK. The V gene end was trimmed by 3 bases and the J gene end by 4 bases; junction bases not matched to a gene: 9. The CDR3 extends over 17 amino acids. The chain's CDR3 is CASSQALLAGVYNEQFF. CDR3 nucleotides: TGTGCCAGCAGCCAGGCCCTGCTAGCGGGGGTTTACAATGAGCAGTTCTTC.

The CDR3 DNA sequence: TGTGCCAGCAGCCGGGGGTTGTCTAACTATGGCTACACCTTC. Its translation is CASSRGLSNYGYTF. This sequence joins TRBV7-2 and TRBJ1-2, with D possibly TRBD1 on 5 matching bases. Trimming took off 5 bases at V and 0 bases at J, with 10 bases between the two ends. Germline CDR1 SGHTA, CDR2 FQGNSA. CDR3 length equals 14 residues.

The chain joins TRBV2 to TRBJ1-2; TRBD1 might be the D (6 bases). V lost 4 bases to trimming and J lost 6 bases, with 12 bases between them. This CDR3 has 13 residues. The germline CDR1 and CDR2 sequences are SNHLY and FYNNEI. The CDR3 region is CASSVYRENGYTF. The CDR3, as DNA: TGTGCCAGCAGTGTTTACAGGGAGAATGGCTACACCTTC. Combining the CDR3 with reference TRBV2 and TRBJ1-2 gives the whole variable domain EPEVTQTPSHQVTQMGQEVILRCVPISNHLYFYWYRQILGQKVEFLVSFYNNEISEKSEIFDDQFSVERPDGSNFTLKIRSTKLEDSAMYFCASSVYRENGYTFGSGTRLTVV.

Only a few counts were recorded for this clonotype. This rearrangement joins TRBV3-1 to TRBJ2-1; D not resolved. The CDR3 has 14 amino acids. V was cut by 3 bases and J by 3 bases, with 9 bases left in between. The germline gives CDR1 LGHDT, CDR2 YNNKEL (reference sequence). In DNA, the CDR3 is TGTGCCAGCAGCCATTGGAACAGCTACAATGAGCAGTTCTTC. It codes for CASSHWNSYNEQFF.

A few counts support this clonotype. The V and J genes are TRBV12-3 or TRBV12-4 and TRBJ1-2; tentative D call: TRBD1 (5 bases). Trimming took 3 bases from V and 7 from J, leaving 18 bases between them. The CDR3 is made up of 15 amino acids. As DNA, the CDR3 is TGTGCCAGCAGTTTGGCTGGACTAACGAGGGGTGGCTACACCTTC. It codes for CASSLAGLTRGGYTF.

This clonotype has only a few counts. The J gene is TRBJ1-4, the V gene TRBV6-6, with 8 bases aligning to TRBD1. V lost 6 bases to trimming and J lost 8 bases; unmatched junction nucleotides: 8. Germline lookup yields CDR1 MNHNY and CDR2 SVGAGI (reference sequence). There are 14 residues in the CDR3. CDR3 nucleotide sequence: TGTGCCAGCAGCTTGACAGGGGCTAGGGAAAAACTGTTTTTT. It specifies CASSLTGAREKLFF.

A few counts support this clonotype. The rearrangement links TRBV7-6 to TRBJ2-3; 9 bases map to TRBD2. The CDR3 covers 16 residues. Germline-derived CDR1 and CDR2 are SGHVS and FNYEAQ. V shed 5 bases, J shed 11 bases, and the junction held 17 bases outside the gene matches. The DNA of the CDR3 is TGTGCCAGCAGCCTCGATATTCCGGGACTAGCAGGGGAGCAGTATTTT. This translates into CASSLDIPGLAGEQYF.

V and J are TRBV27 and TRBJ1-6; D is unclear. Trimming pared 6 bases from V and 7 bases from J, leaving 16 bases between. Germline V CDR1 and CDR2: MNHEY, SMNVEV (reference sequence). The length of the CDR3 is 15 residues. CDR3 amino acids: CASRIVEGINSPLHF. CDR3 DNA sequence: TGTGCCAGCAGAATTGTGGAGGGCATAAATTCACCCCTCCACTTT.

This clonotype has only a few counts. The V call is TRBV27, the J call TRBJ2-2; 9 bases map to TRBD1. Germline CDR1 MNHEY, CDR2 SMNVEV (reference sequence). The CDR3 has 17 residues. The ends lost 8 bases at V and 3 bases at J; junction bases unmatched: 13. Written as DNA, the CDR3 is TGTGCCAGCCTGCCCCGAGTGACAGGGGGGTACACCGGGGAGCTGTTTTTT. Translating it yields CASLPRVTGGYTGELFF.

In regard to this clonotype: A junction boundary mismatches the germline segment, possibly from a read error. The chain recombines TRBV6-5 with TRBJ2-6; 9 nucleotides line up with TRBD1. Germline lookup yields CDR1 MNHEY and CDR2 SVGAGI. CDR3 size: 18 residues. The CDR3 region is CASSYSGTGFSGANLLTF. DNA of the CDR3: TGTGCCAGCAGTTACTCTGGGACAGGGTTCTCTGGGGCCAACCTCCTGACTTTC.

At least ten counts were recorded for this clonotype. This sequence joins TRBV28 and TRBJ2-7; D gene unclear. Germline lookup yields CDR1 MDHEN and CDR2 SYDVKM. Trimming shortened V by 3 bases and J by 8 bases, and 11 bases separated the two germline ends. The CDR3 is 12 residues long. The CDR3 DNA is TGTGCCAGCAGTTTTTCCGCGGCCCAGCAGTACTTC. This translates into CASSFSAAQQYF.

The CDR3: CSASPQSGRTTDTQYF. In nucleotides, the CDR3 is TGCAGTGCTAGTCCCCAAAGCGGGAGGACCACAGATACGCAGTATTTT. This chain uses TRBV20-1 with TRBJ2-3; TRBD2 matches 9 bases. Germline CDR1 reads DFQATT; CDR2 reads SNEGSKA (reference sequence). Germline trimming cut 3 bases from V and 2 bases from J; bases unmatched to any gene: 9. The CDR3 totals 16 residues.

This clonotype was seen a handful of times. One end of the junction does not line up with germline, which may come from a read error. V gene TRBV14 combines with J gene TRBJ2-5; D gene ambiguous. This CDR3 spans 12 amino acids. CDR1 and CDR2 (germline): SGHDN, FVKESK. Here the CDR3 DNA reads TGTGCCAACAGCCAATCGGGCGAGACCCAGTACTTC. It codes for CANSQSGETQYF.

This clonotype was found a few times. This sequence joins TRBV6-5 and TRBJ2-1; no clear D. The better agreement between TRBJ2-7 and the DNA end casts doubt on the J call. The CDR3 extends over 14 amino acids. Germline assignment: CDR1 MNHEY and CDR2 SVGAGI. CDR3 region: CASSYSQYIHEQYF. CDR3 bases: TGTGCCAGCAGTTACTCGCAGTATATACACGAGCAGTACTTC.

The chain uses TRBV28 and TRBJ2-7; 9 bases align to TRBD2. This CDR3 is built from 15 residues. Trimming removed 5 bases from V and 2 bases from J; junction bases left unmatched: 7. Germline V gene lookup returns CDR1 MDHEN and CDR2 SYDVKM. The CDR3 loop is CASSGELAGAYEQYF. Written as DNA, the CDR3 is TGTGCCAGCAGTGGGGAACTAGCGGGTGCCTACGAGCAGTACTTC.

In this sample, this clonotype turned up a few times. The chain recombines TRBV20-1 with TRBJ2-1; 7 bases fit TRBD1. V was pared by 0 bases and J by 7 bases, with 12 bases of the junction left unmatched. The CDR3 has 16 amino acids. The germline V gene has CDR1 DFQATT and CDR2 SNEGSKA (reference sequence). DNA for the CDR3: TGCAGTGCTAGAGATGGCGACAGGGTAGGGAGAAATGAGCAGTTCTTC. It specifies CSARDGDRVGRNEQFF.

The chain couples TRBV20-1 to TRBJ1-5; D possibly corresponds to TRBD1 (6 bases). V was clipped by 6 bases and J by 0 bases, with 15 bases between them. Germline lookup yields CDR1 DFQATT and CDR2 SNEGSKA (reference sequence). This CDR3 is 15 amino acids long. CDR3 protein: CSAERRQASNQPQHF. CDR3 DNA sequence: TGCAGTGCGGAAAGAAGACAGGCTAGCAATCAGCCCCAGCATTTT.

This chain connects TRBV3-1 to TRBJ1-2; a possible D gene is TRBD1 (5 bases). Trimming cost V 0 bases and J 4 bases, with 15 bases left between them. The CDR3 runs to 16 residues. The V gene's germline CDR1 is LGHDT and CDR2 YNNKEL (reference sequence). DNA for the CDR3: TGTGCCAGCAGCCAAGAAGCCGGGACTTTCCGCTATGGCTACACCTTC. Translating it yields CASSQEAGTFRYGYTF.

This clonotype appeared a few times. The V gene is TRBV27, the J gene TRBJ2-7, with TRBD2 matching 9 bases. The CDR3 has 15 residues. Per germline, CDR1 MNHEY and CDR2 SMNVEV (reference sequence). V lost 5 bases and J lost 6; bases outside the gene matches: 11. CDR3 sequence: CASSTIPGLAFEQYF. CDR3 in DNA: TGTGCCAGCAGTACCATACCGGGACTAGCATTCGAGCAGTACTTC.

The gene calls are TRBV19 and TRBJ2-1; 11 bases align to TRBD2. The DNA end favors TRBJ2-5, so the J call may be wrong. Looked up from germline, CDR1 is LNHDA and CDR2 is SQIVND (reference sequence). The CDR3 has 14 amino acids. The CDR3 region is CASSISSGRETQYF. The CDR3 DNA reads TGTGCCAGTAGTATTTCTAGCGGGAGGGAGACCCAGTACTTC.

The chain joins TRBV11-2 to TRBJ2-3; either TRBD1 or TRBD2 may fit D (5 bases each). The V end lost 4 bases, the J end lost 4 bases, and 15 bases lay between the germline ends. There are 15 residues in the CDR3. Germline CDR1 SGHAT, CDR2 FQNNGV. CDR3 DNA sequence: TGTGCCAGCAGCTCTGGGACCTTAAAAGCAGATACGCAGTATTTT. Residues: CASSSGTLKADTQYF. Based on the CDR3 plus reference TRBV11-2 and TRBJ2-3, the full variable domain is EAGVAQSPRYKIIEKRQSVAFWCNPISGHATLYWYQQILGQGPKLLIQFQNNGVVDDSQLPKDRFSAERLKGVDSTLKIQPAKLEDSAVYLCASSSGTLKADTQYFGPGTRLTVL.

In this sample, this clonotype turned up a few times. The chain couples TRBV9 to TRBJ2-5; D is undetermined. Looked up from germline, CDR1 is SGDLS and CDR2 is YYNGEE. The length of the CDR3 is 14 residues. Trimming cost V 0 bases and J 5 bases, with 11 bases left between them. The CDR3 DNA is TGTGCCAGCAGCGTAGGCGTAGGTGGTGAGACCCAGTACTTC. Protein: CASSVGVGGETQYF.

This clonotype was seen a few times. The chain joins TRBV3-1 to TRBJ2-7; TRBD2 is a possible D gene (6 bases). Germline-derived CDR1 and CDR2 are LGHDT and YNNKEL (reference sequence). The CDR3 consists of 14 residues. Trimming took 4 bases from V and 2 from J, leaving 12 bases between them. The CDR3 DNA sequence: TGTGCCAGCAGCCTCGGGACTGCCGCCTACGAGCAGTACTTC. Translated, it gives CASSLGTAAYEQYF.

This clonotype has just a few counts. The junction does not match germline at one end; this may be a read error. The CDR3 protein is CSARGEGGNSPLHF. As DNA, the CDR3 is TGCAGTGCTAGAGGTGAGGGGGGGAATTCGCCCCTCCACTTT. The chain has TRBV20-1 and TRBJ1-6, with D possibly TRBD1 on 6 matching bases. CDR3 length: 14 residues. Per the germline V gene, CDR1 is DFQATT and CDR2 is SNEGSKA (reference sequence).

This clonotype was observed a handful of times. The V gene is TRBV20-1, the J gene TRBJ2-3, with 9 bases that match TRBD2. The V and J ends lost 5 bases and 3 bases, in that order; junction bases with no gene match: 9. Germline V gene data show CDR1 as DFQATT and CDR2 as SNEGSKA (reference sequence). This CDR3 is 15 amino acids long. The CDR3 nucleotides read TGCAGTGCTGAGGGGCGGGAGGGCCGAACAGATACGCAGTATTTT. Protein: CSAEGREGRTDTQYF.

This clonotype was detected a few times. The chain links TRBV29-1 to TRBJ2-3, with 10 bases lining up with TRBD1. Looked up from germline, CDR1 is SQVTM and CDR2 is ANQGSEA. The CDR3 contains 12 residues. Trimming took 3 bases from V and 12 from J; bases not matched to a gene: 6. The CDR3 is CSVDGQGGGQYF. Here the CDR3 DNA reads TGCAGCGTTGACGGACAGGGGGGAGGACAGTATTTT.

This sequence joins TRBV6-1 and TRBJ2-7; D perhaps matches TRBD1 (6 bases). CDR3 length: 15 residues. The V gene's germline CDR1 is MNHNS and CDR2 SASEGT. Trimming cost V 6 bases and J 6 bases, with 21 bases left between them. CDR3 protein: CASRLGGTDKAEQYF. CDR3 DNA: TGTGCCAGCAGGCTAGGGGGAACCGACAAGGCCGAGCAGTACTTC.

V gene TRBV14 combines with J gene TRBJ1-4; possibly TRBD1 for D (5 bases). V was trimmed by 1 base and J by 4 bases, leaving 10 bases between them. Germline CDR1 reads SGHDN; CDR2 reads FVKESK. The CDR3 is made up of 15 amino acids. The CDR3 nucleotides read TGTGCCAGCAGCCAAGGTCAGGACAATAATGAAAAACTGTTTTTT. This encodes CASSQGQDNNEKLFF.

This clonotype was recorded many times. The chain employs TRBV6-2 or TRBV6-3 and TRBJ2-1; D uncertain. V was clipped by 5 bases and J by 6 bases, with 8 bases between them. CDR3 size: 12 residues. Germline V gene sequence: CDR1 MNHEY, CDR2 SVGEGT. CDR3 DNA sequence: TGTGCCAGCAGTGACCCTAGCAATGAGCAGTTCTTC. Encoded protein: CASSDPSNEQFF.

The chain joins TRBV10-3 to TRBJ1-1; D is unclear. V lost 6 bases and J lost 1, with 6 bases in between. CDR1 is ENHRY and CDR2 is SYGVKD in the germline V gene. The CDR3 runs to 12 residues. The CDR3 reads CAIRKRNTEAFF. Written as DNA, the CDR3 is TGTGCCATCAGGAAAAGGAACACTGAAGCTTTCTTT.